This T cell receptor beta chain was captured by sequencing in a study of high-grade serous ovarian cancer treatment subgroups. Only in-frame clones appear in the TCRdb table, and some are missing; sequencing was by immunoSEQ multiplex PCR. In the table there are around 8,800 clones, 75% to 90% of which are singletons. Tumor tissue was taken before any definitive surgery or chemotherapy was given. Trimming took 1 base from V and 2 from J, leaving 14 bases between them. This CDR3 region has 16 residues. CDR1 is SGDLS, CDR2 YYNGEE, per germline. The sample taken for sequencing was tumor tissue. The chain uses TRBV9 and TRBJ2-3, with D tentatively TRBD1 or TRBD2 (5 bases each). The receptor was isolated from a human donor with high-grade serous ovarian cancer. The CDR3 is CASSVSTGRDTDTQYF. The CDR3 nucleotides read TGTGCCAGCAGCGTATCGACGGGGCGCGACACAGATACGCAGTATTTT.